This is a list of T cell receptor beta chains from one sample in a study of pediatric ulcerative colitis. Only in-frame clones appear in the TCRdb table, and some are missing; sequencing was by immunoSEQ multiplex PCR. The top ten clones hold approximately 1% of a sample with 30,000 or so clones, roughly 81% of them seen once. Sample: gut tissue. The receptor source for this set is a boy aged 5 to 17 with mild ulcerative colitis. Each CDR3 is given with its conserved first and last residue. D genes are given only for firm matches. Not all rows give a size; the values are once, few, many and, for expanded clones, a class.

>.|.|TRBV7-9|TRBJ1-3
CASRSQGNTIYF
TGTGCCAGCAGGTCCCAGGGAAACACCATATATTTT
>.|.|TRBV8-2|TRBJ2-6
CGNLAITQSRANVLTF
TGTGGCAACCTCGCAATAACACAAAGTCGGGCCAACGTCCTGACTTTC
>TRBD1|.|TRBV12-5|TRBJ1-2
CASGLLDRDYGYTF
TGTGCTAGTGGTTTGCTAGACAGGGACTATGGCTACACCTTC
>.|.|TRBV10-1|TRBJ2-7
CARDRIYEQYF
TGCGCCAGAGACAGGATCTACGAGCAGTACTTC
>.|medium-sized|TRBV19|TRBJ1-2
CASTFAGDGYTF
TGTGCCAGTACCTTCGCAGGGGATGGCTACACCTTC
>.|.|TRBV7-3|TRBJ2-3
CASSFTDVATDTQYF
TGTGCCAGCAGCTTTACGGACGTAGCGACAGATACGCAGTATTTT
>TRBD1|.|TRBV13|TRBJ1-2
CASSFGTGRMRGYTF
TGTGCCAGCAGTTTCGGGACAGGGCGTATGAGAGGCTACACCTTC
>.|.|TRBV30|TRBJ1-1
CAWAERTEAFF
TGTGCCTGGGCGGAAAGAACTGAAGCTTTCTTT
>.|once|TRBV15|TRBJ2-1
CATSGASGAYNEQFF
TGTGCCACCAGCGGAGCCTCGGGGGCCTACAATGAGCAGTTCTTC
>.|.|TRBV5-8|TRBJ2-3
CASSLGGETDTQYF
TGTGCCAGCTCCCTAGGGGGGGAGACAGATACGCAGTATTTT
>.|.|TRBV4-2|TRBJ1-1
CASSQEGQGIMNTEAFF
TGTGCCAGCAGCCAAGAAGGGCAGGGGATCATGAACACTGAAGCTTTCTTT
>TRBD1|once|TRBV7-9|TRBJ2-5
CASSPRGDRQETQYF
TGTGCCAGCAGCCCAAGGGGGGACAGGCAAGAGACCCAGTACTTC
>.|.|TRBV14|TRBJ2-5
CASSQGWRETQYF
TGTGCCAGCAGCCAAGGTTGGAGGGAGACCCAGTACTTC
>TRBD1|.|TRBV4-1|TRBJ1-4
CASNRQGATNEKLFF
TGCGCCAGTAACCGACAGGGGGCAACTAATGAAAAACTGTTTTTT
>.|.|TRBV5-1|TRBJ2-1
CASRQGSYNEQFF
TGCGCCAGCAGACAGGGCTCTTACAATGAGCAGTTCTTC
>.|.|TRBV11-1|TRBJ1-1
CASSATGPQDEAFF
TGTGCCAGCAGCGCGACTGGCCCGCAGGATGAAGCTTTCTTT
>.|.|TRBV6-5|TRBJ1-1
CASSDAAGVQAFF
TGTGCCAGCAGTGACGCGGCTGGGGTCCAAGCTTTCTTT
>.|.|TRBV5-8|TRBJ1-3
CASSLDRNTIYF
TGTGCCAGCAGCTTGGATCGGAACACCATATATTTT
>.|.|TRBV2|TRBJ2-1
CASSVAGEVEQFF
TGTGCCAGCAGTGTGGCCGGGGAGGTTGAGCAGTTCTTC
>.|few|TRBV25-1|TRBJ1-2
CASNRGWDDYGYTF
TGTGCTTCCAACCGCGGGTGGGACGACTATGGCTACACCTTC
>.|few|TRBV5-1|TRBJ2-2
CASSFRTANTGELFF
TGCGCCAGCAGCTTCAGAACCGCGAACACCGGGGAGCTGTTTTTT
>.|.|TRBV7-9|TRBJ2-1
CASSLAGRGNEQFF
TGTGCCAGCAGCTTAGCGGGTCGAGGAAATGAGCAGTTCTTC
>.|.|TRBV6-5|TRBJ1-6
CASKGRVPYNSPLHF
TGTGCCAGCAAGGGGAGGGTCCCCTATAATTCACCCCTCCACTTT
>.|.|TRBV29-1|TRBJ2-1
CSVVLGSVGDEQFF
TGCAGCGTTGTCTTGGGATCGGTGGGGGATGAGCAGTTCTTC
>.|.|TRBV6-5|TRBJ1-1
CASSYSRGGRLAFF
TGTGCCAGCAGTTACTCGCGCGGGGGCAGGTTAGCTTTCTTT
>.|.|TRBV10-2|TRBJ2-1
CASSETGPYNEQFF
TGCGCCAGCAGTGAGACAGGCCCCTACAATGAGCAGTTCTTC
>.|.|TRBV7-9|TRBJ2-2
CASSPAPGELFF
TGTGCCAGCAGCCCGGCCCCCGGGGAGCTGTTTTTT
>TRBD1|.|TRBV7-6|TRBJ1-4
CASSPGPDRGREKLFF
TGTGCCAGCAGCCCTGGCCCGGACAGGGGGCGTGAAAAACTGTTTTTT
>TRBD1|once|TRBV5-3|TRBJ2-6
CARSVDRAGANVLTF
TGTGCCAGAAGCGTGGACAGGGCTGGGGCCAACGTCCTGACTTTC
>TRBD2|.|TRBV7-2|TRBJ2-7
CASSLRGGYEQYF
TGTGCCAGCAGCTTACGGGGGGGCTACGAGCAGTACTTC
>.|.|TRBV7-2|TRBJ1-4
CASSLGPGTNEKLFF
TGTGCCAGCAGCTTGGGGCCTGGAACTAATGAAAAACTGTTTTTT
>.|.|TRBV5-1|TRBJ2-3
CASSSQTGTWTQYF
TGCGCCAGCAGCTCTCAGACCGGGACGTGGACGCAGTATTTT
>TRBD1|.|TRBV25-1|TRBJ1-6
CASSRTGFNSPLHF
TGTGCCAGCAGCCGGACAGGTTTTAATTCACCCCTCCACTTT
>TRBD1|.|TRBV9|TRBJ2-1
CASSVEYRTGVNEQFF
TGTGCCAGCAGCGTAGAGTATAGGACAGGGGTCAATGAGCAGTTCTTC
>TRBD1|.|TRBV29-1|TRBJ2-5
CSVIPGQVKETQYF
TGCAGCGTTATACCGGGACAGGTTAAAGAGACCCAGTACTTC
>TRBD2|few|TRBV2|TRBJ2-3
CASSPTSGGEQF
TGTGCCAGCAGTCCGACTAGCGGGGGGGAGCAGTTT
>.|.|TRBV21-1|TRBJ1-1
CASSAHCGQNTEAFF
TGTGCCAGCAGCGCCCACTGCGGACAGAACACTGAAGCTTTCTTT
>TRBD2|.|TRBV5-1|TRBJ2-3
CASSLWRGGSDTQYF
TGCGCCAGCAGCTTGTGGCGGGGGGGCAGCGATACGCAGTATTTT
>.|.|TRBV27|TRBJ1-1
CASSLEQHTEAFF
TGTGCCAGCAGTTTAGAGCAGCACACTGAAGCTTTCTTT
>.|.|TRBV6-1|TRBJ1-2
CASRDSVADNYGYTF
TGTGCCAGCAGAGACTCCGTGGCAGACAACTATGGCTACACCTTC
>.|.|TRBV29-1|TRBJ1-3
CSAYSGPGRSGNTIYF
TGCAGCGCCTATTCGGGGCCAGGGAGGTCTGGAAACACCATATATTTT
>.|few|TRBV4-1|TRBJ1-2
CASSQTDVSNYGYTF
TGCGCCAGCAGCCAAACGGACGTATCCAACTATGGCTACACCTTC
>.|.|TRBV10-3|TRBJ1-2
CAISFREGYGYTF
TGTGCCATCAGTTTTAGGGAGGGGTACGGCTACACCTTC
>.|few|TRBV2|TRBJ2-2
CASIRGTGELFF
TGTGCCAGCATCAGGGGTACCGGGGAGCTGTTTTTT
>TRBD1|.|TRBV6-4|TRBJ2-2
CASSDAGTGNTGELFF
TGTGCCAGCAGTGACGCCGGGACAGGGAACACCGGGGAGCTGTTTTTT
>TRBD2|.|TRBV10-1|TRBJ2-7
CASSESGLESDEQYF
TGCGCCAGCAGTGAGTCCGGACTAGAATCGGACGAGCAGTACTTC
>.|.|TRBV29-1|TRBJ2-5
CSVDNREKETQYF
TGCAGCGTTGATAACAGGGAGAAAGAGACCCAGTACTTC
>.|.|TRBV15|TRBJ1-4
CATSRAPPRRVNEKLFF
TGTGCCACCAGCAGAGCCCCCCCCCGTCGAGTAAATGAAAAACTGTTTTTT
>.|.|TRBV11-3|TRBJ1-1
CASSSEFRLVLAFF
TGTGCCAGCAGCTCGGAATTTAGGTTGGTGTTAGCTTTCTTT
>TRBD1|.|TRBV19|TRBJ1-6
CASSNDRGNSPLHF
TGTGCCAGTAGTAACGACAGGGGAAATTCACCCCTCCACTTT
>.|once|TRBV10-3|TRBJ1-6
CAISETPGALHF
TGTGCCATCAGTGAAACCCCAGGGGCCCTCCACTTT
>.|once|TRBV10-3|TRBJ1-6
CAISEFPRAYNSPLHF
TGTGCCATCAGTGAGTTCCCCAGGGCCTATAATTCACCCCTCCACTTT
>TRBD2|.|TRBV23-1|TRBJ2-4
CASSPAGAAKNIQYF
TGCGCCAGCTCCCCCGCGGGAGCAGCCAAAAACATTCAGTACTTC
>TRBD1|.|TRBV6-1|TRBJ1-4
CASSAQTGGDEKLFF
TGTGCCAGCAGTGCTCAGACAGGGGGGGATGAAAAACTGTTTTTT
>.|.|TRBV7-9|TRBJ1-2
CASTGQKPYGYTF
TGTGCCAGCACAGGACAGAAACCCTATGGCTACACCTTC
>TRBD2|.|TRBV25-1|TRBJ2-5
CASSEYPAGGQETQYF
TGTGCCAGCAGTGAATATCCAGCGGGGGGGCAAGAGACCCAGTACTTC
>TRBD2|.|TRBV4-1|TRBJ2-1
CASSPWGGNEQFF
TGCGCCAGCAGTCCCTGGGGGGGCAATGAGCAGTTCTTC
>.|.|TRBV5-4|TRBJ2-3
CASSFWEDTQYF
TGTGCCAGCAGCTTCTGGGAAGATACGCAGTATTTT
>.|.|TRBV7-9|TRBJ2-7
CASSLVDGWSYEQYF
TGTGCCAGCAGCTTAGTCGATGGATGGTCCTACGAGCAGTACTTC
>.|.|TRBV5-1|TRBJ2-2
CASRAIHTGELFF
TGCGCCAGCAGGGCAATTCACACCGGGGAGCTGTTTTTT